The TCR beta chain described here comes from a study of blood T cells in healthy people across ages. The ends were cut back, 5 bases at V and 5 bases at J, with 11 bases in the middle. CDR1 and CDR2 from the germline V gene are DFQATT and SNEGSKA (reference sequence). The CDR3 extends over 12 amino acids. Then a second PCR, running roughly 7 to 11 cycles, was carried out with a sample-barcoded 5' primer and a J-beta primer mix. In TCRdb, the 5' RACE reads were re-called with MiXCR into one record per CDR3 protein. The sample lists around 1,000,000 distinct CDR3 sequences; under 30% were seen once. With each sample, at least 5.5 micrograms of total RNA were extracted. This sample also belongs to another study, concerning T cells of mothers and their children.

Specimen: blood. This rearrangement joins TRBV20-1 to TRBJ2-3; no definite D call. The source is a girl aged 2-10 years in good health. For the CDR3, the DNA is TGCAGTGCTCAACACCATAAAGATACGCAGTATTTT. Amino acids: CSAQHHKDTQYF.